These T cell receptor beta chains were read from a single sample in a study of T-cell memory formation after mild COVID-19. TCRdb itself ran the 5' RACE reads through MiXCR, one entry per CDR3 protein. The sample carries a few hundred thousand distinct CDR3 sequences, around 10% recorded once. The sample taken for sequencing was PBMCs or a T cell subset sorted from them (not recorded which). Receptors originate from a man between 18 and 35 years old who had mild COVID-19 (a few samples of this study predate the infection). Cell type and time point are not known. CDR3s include the opening cysteine and the closing phenylalanine or tryptophan. The D gene is left open where the match is weak. Expanded clones get a size class; other rows say once, few or many, or leave the size out.

.,15,TRBV7-9,TRBJ1-1,TRBD1,CASSLLGGTGTEAFF,TGTGCCAGCAGCCTCCTGGGGGGGACAGGGACTGAAGCTTTCTTT
few,14,TRBV11-2,TRBJ2-3,.,CASSSIRDTDTQYF,TGTGCCAGCAGCTCCATTAGGGACACAGATACGCAGTATTTT
.,15,TRBV7-2,TRBJ1-6,TRBD1,CASSFRQGFDSPLHF,TGTGCCAGCAGCTTCAGACAGGGTTTTGATTCACCCCTCCACTTT
many,13,TRBV4-2,TRBJ1-2,.,CASSQGTEYGYTF,TGTGCCAGCAGCCAAGGGACAGAATATGGCTACACCTTC
few,15,TRBV28,TRBJ2-2,.,CASSFSRAPVGELFF,TGTGCCAGCAGTTTTTCCAGGGCTCCTGTCGGGGAGCTGTTTTTT
.,11,TRBV2,TRBJ2-1,.,CASGTEYEQFF,TGTGCCAGCGGTACAGAGTATGAGCAGTTCTTC
.,16,TRBV7-2,TRBJ2-1,TRBD2,CASSLGGGGSYNEQFF,TGTGCCAGCAGCTTAGGTGGAGGCGGGAGTTACAATGAGCAGTTCTTC
.,14,TRBV6-5,TRBJ2-5,.,CASSYHGRGETQYF,TGTGCCAGCAGTTACCACGGACGGGGAGAGACCCAGTACTTC
few,16,TRBV6-5,TRBJ2-1,.,CASSPERLSSYNEQFF,TGTGCCAGCAGCCCCGAGCGCCTCAGCTCCTACAATGAGCAGTTCTTC
once,13,TRBV11-2,TRBJ1-6,.,CASTGGGNSPLHF,TGTGCCAGCACGGGGGGAGGGAATTCACCCCTCCACTTT
few,15,TRBV28,TRBJ2-5,TRBD1,CASREGQESQETQYF,TGTGCCAGCAGGGAGGGACAGGAGAGCCAAGAGACCCAGTACTTC
.,15,TRBV12-3/TRBV12-4,TRBJ2-1,TRBD1,CASSLRQGAHNEQFF,TGTGCCAGCAGTTTAAGACAGGGGGCACACAATGAGCAGTTCTTC
few,14,TRBV5-1,TRBJ2-7,.,CASSLGALTYEQYF,TGCGCCAGCAGCTTGGGAGCCCTCACCTACGAGCAGTACTTC
.,11,TRBV2,TRBJ2-7,.,CASKVLGQRYF,TGTGCCAGCAAGGTCCTCGGGCAGCGGTACTTC
.,17,TRBV7-9,TRBJ2-3,TRBD2,CASSPAGLAGGSDTQYF,TGTGCCAGCAGCCCAGCGGGGCTAGCGGGGGGTTCCGATACGCAGTATTTT
.,13,TRBV5-1,TRBJ1-6,.,CASSLERNSPLHF,TGCGCCAGCAGCTTGGAGAGGAATTCACCCCTCCACTTT
.,14,TRBV20-1,TRBJ2-5,.,CSARDPGATETQYF,TGCAGTGCTAGAGATCCTGGGGCCACGGAGACCCAGTACTTC
few,14,TRBV7-2,TRBJ1-5,TRBD1,CASSLTGGSQPQHF,TGTGCCAGCAGCTTGACAGGGGGCTCTCAGCCCCAGCATTTT
few,13,TRBV20-1,TRBJ1-2,.,CSADPAGDYGYTF,TGCAGTGCTGACCCGGCCGGGGACTATGGCTACACCTTC
.,13,TRBV20-1,TRBJ1-2,TRBD1,CSAPDRGNYGYTF,TGCAGTGCCCCGGACAGGGGCAACTATGGCTACACCTTC
few,15,TRBV4-1,TRBJ2-5,.,CASSQDQAFQETQYF,TGCGCCAGCAGCCAAGATCAGGCCTTCCAAGAGACCCAGTACTTC
.,15,TRBV30,TRBJ1-2,.,CAWSSVEGIYYGYTF,TGTGCCTGGAGTTCAGTGGAGGGGATATACTATGGCTACACCTTC
.,15,TRBV2,TRBJ1-5,.,CASSSDLGSNQPQHF,TGTGCCAGCAGTTCGGACCTGGGGAGCAATCAGCCCCAGCATTTT
few,14,TRBV7-8,TRBJ1-4,TRBD1,CASSIQGAGEKLFF,TGTGCCAGCAGCATACAGGGGGCGGGTGAAAAACTGTTTTTT
many,15,TRBV7-3,TRBJ2-1,.,CASSLTVGSYNEQFF,TGTGCCAGCAGCTTAACTGTCGGCTCCTACAATGAGCAGTTCTTC
.,15,TRBV9,TRBJ1-3,.,CASSVSTDPGNTIYF,TGTGCCAGCAGCGTCTCCACCGATCCTGGAAACACCATATATTTT
few,14,TRBV4-2,TRBJ2-5,TRBD1,CASSQGQGVETQYF,TGTGCCAGCAGCCAAGGACAGGGTGTCGAGACCCAGTACTTC
few,14,TRBV7-2,TRBJ2-2,.,CASSLAGLTGELFF,TGTGCCAGCAGCTTAGCGGGGTTGACCGGGGAGCTGTTTTTT
.,15,TRBV28,TRBJ2-4,TRBD1,CASSSSGQGENIQYF,TGTGCCAGCAGTTCGTCGGGACAGGGGGAAAACATTCAGTACTTC
few,14,TRBV11-1,TRBJ2-3,.,CASSLSALTDTQYF,TGTGCCAGCAGCTTGTCAGCCTTAACAGATACGCAGTATTTT
many,16,TRBV6-5,TRBJ2-3,TRBD1,CASSRDRGWGGDTQYF,TGTGCCAGCAGTCGGGACAGGGGTTGGGGTGGAGATACGCAGTATTTT
few,15,TRBV19,TRBJ2-7,.,CASSPSGVLSYEQYF,TGTGCCAGTAGCCCTAGTGGCGTACTCTCCTACGAGCAGTACTTC
many,16,TRBV5-1,TRBJ2-3,TRBD2,CASTRLAGGAGGTQYF,TGCGCCAGCACCCGACTAGCGGGGGGGGCTGGGGGAACGCAGTATTTT
.,14,TRBV10-3,TRBJ2-5,.,CAISDRGFSETQYF,TGTGCCATCAGTGACAGGGGATTTTCAGAGACCCAGTACTTC
.,16,TRBV11-2,TRBJ2-2,TRBD1,CASRALVTGATGELFF,TGTGCCAGCAGAGCCCTGGTGACAGGGGCCACCGGGGAGCTGTTTTTT
.,15,TRBV3-1,TRBJ2-7,.,CASSSGAGTPTKQYF,TGTGCCAGCAGCTCGGGGGCAGGGACCCCTACGAAGCAGTACTTC
many,15,TRBV7-3,TRBJ1-6,TRBD1,CASSYGTEQNSPLHF,TGTGCCAGCAGCTACGGGACAGAACAAAATTCACCCCTCCACTTT
.,14,TRBV10-3,TRBJ1-4,.,CAISLQMGGEKLFF,TGTGCCATCAGTCTTCAGATGGGTGGTGAAAAACTGTTTTTT
many,17,TRBV7-2,TRBJ2-7,.,CASSLSFFGVAIDEQYF,TGTGCCAGCAGCTTAAGCTTTTTTGGGGTCGCCATCGACGAGCAGTACTTC
.,16,TRBV4-1,TRBJ2-7,TRBD1,CASSHRTGGRGYEQYF,TGCGCCAGCAGCCATCGGACAGGGGGTCGAGGCTACGAGCAGTACTTC
many,13,TRBV7-9,TRBJ2-2,.,CASSPTGTGELFF,TGTGCCAGCAGCCCTACTGGTACCGGGGAGCTGTTTTTT
many,16,TRBV7-2,TRBJ2-5,TRBD1,CASSFGGTGTEETQYF,TGTGCCAGCAGCTTTGGTGGGACAGGGACCGAAGAGACCCAGTACTTC
few,16,TRBV13,TRBJ2-5,TRBD2,CASSLGGLAGQETQYF,TGTGCCAGCAGCTTGGGCGGACTAGCGGGCCAAGAGACCCAGTACTTC
.,16,TRBV7-7,TRBJ2-1,.,CASSRRQASSYNEQFF,TGTGCCAGCAGCCGACGACAGGCTAGCTCCTACAATGAGCAGTTCTTC
.,16,TRBV7-2,TRBJ1-1,TRBD1,CASSLVVAGGGTEAFF,TGTGCCAGCAGCTTAGTAGTGGCAGGGGGAGGGACTGAAGCTTTCTTT
few,13,TRBV5-1,TRBJ1-1,.,CASSLPGDTEAFF,TGCGCCAGCTCCCTCCCGGGGGACACTGAAGCTTTCTTT
few,15,TRBV6-2/TRBV6-3,TRBJ2-3,.,CASSRDFLATDTQYF,TGTGCCAGCAGTCGGGACTTCCTCGCCACAGATACGCAGTATTTT
.,14,TRBV27,TRBJ2-2,.,CASKPGQYTGELFF,TGTGCCAGCAAACCGGGACAATACACCGGGGAGCTGTTTTTT
.,13,TRBV6-2/TRBV6-3,TRBJ1-5,.,CASSYSGHQPQHF,TGTGCCAGCAGTTACTCGGGACATCAGCCCCAGCATTTT
.,16,TRBV18,TRBJ1-5,.,CASSPSWGDSNQPQHF,TGTGCCAGCTCACCGTCCTGGGGGGATAGCAATCAGCCCCAGCATTTT